Sequencing of this T cell receptor (beta chain) was carried out in a study of shared clonotypes between healthy human individuals. Study overall: In total, the donors were two women and a few men aged 18 to 49. Study-wide points: In this cohort, only blood was sampled, and tissue repertoires likely differ.

This CDR3 spans 13 amino acids. The germline CDR1 and CDR2 sequences are MDHEN and SYDVKM. Trimming removed 7 bases at V and 1 base at J, with 10 bases between. The assay ran at deep level. Sequenced by immunoSEQ multiplex PCR; TCRdb stores in-frame clones only, minus some. In the table there are 400,000 to 500,000 clones, roughly 85% of which are singletons. Note on this clone: Antigen: not known. The sample holds other DNA sequences that translate to the same CDR3.

Healthy adults negative for HIV, lacking recent acute infections or vaccinations, served as donors. Sequenced: PBMCs. The chain recombines TRBV28 with TRBJ1-1; D uncertain. The clonotype comes from a woman aged 40 to 50 in good health. Some clones in this sample may be carry-over from other donors' samples. Here the CDR3 reads CASKGRANTEAFF. CDR3 bases: TGTGCCAGCAAAGGACGAGCGAACACTGAAGCTTTCTTT. Full variable domain (rest looked up from reference TRBV28 and TRBJ1-1): DVKVTQSSRYLVKRTGEKVFLECVQDMDHENMFWYRQDPGLGLRLIYFSYDVKMKEKGDIPEGYSVSREKKERFSLILESASTNQTSMYLCASKGRANTEAFFGQGTRLTVV.